The clone carrying this TCR beta chain was recorded at least ten times. One entry per CDR3 protein results from TCRdb running MiXCR on the 5' RACE reads. The profile shows approximately 220,000 distinct CDR3 sequences, about 10% of them singletons. This sample is drawn from a study of CD8 T cells in ankylosing spondylitis. Trimming pared 7 bases from V and 0 bases from J, leaving 13 bases between. This CDR3 has 14 residues. Looked up from germline, CDR1 is SGHRS and CDR2 is YFSETQ. The V and J genes are TRBV5-1 and TRBJ1-1; the D is unclear. The receptor comes from a male donor with ankylosing spondylitis or in good health (not recorded which). Sequencing used blood, either unsorted or a sorted T cell fraction (not recorded which). The CDR3 DNA reads TGCGCCAGCTGTGGTGGCAGTTTGAACACTGAAGCTTTCTTT. Translating it yields CASCGGSLNTEAFF. Combining the CDR3 with reference TRBV5-1 and TRBJ1-1 gives the whole variable domain KAGVTQTPRYLIKTRGQQVTLSCSPISGHRSVSWYQQTPGQGLQFLFEYFSETQRNKGNFPGRFSGRQFSNSRSEMNVSTLELGDSALYLCASCGGSLNTEAFFGQGTRLTVV.